The rows below give T cell receptor beta chains drawn from one sample of a study of T cell responses to AZD1222 COVID-19 vaccine. Assay: immunoSEQ multiplex PCR; the TCRdb copy retains only in-frame clones and omits some. The table lists 100,000 to 150,000 clones, approximately 93% of them singletons, with roughly 5.4% in the top ten. The sample here was peripheral blood, taken on day 0 of AZD1222 vaccination. These receptor sequences come from an adult in good health. CDR3s include the opening cysteine and the closing phenylalanine or tryptophan. D genes are given only for firm matches.

>TRBJ1-2|TRBV7-9|-
CASSPMGDLGYTF
>TRBJ2-3|TRBV25-1|-
CASSNRDETDTQYF
>TRBJ2-2|TRBV5-4|TRBD1
CASRWGDRGNTGELFF
>TRBJ2-7|TRBV7-3|-
CASTALRSGEQYF
>TRBJ2-7|TRBV11-2|TRBD2
CASSPGGSAGGRYEQYF
>TRBJ2-7|TRBV10-3|-
CAITKGSASYEQYF
>TRBJ1-2|TRBV7-8|-
CASSLNVADGYTF
>TRBJ2-2|TRBV12-3/TRBV12-4|-
CASSSSGSGELFF
>TRBJ2-6|TRBV4-2|-
CASSPLNGDVNVLTF
>TRBJ1-1|TRBV5-5|TRBD1
CASSRQGDPTEAFF
>TRBJ2-3|TRBV4-1|TRBD2
CASSQDSGGITDTQYF
>TRBJ1-1|TRBV3-1/TRBV3-2|-
CASSQDLRGGTEAFF
>TRBJ1-5|TRBV10-3|-
CAIKAGVNQPQHF
>TRBJ2-3|TRBV2|TRBD2
CASGDPGLAGGTGPNTDTQYF
>TRBJ1-1|TRBV15|-
CATGTLGRIAFF
>TRBJ1-3|TRBV5-1|-
CASSLDKGSGNTIYF
>TRBJ1-2|TRBV6-1|-
CASSEPAGRYGYTF
>TRBJ1-1|TRBV30|-
CACKTTYISPEAFF
>TRBJ1-4|TRBV5-1|TRBD1
CASSYQGSGGEKLFF
>TRBJ1-6|TRBV7-9|-
CASSLGMGSDRRNSPLHF
>TRBJ2-1|TRBV6-5|-
CASRGLGYNEQFF
>TRBJ1-3|TRBV5-8|-
CASSLWGASGNTIYF
>TRBJ2-1|TRBV6-5|-
CASSSGEQFF
>TRBJ2-1|TRBV3-1/TRBV3-2|-
CASSQEGRAAFGEQFF
>TRBJ2-7|TRBV18|-
CASSPGGIPYEQYF
>TRBJ1-2|TRBV5-1|TRBD1
CASSRGQGGYTF
>TRBJ1-4|TRBV28|-
CASRAGPPVPSAANEKLFF
>TRBJ2-1|TRBV19|-
CASSTSRYQFF
>TRBJ2-4|TRBV27|-
CASSLSGQNIQYF
>TRBJ2-3|TRBV30|-
CAWSVQGTDTQYF
>TRBJ1-4|TRBV6-5|-
CASRKGGGTNEKLFF
>TRBJ2-5|TRBV3-1/TRBV3-2|-
CASSQNRHQETQYF
>TRBJ2-2|TRBV11-3|-
CATSAGYTGELFF
>TRBJ2-1|TRBV9|TRBD1
CASSAFPLSTGDNEQFF
>TRBJ2-3|TRBV28|TRBD2
CASSTSALTDTQYF
>TRBJ1-2|TRBV4-3|-
CASSQDFTRTRYGYTF
>TRBJ2-1|TRBV6-2/TRBV6-3|TRBD2
CASSSSPGGISSNEQFF
>TRBJ1-3|TRBV7-3|-
CASSSSRGDTIYF
>TRBJ2-7|TRBV5-1|-
CASSLGPDYSYEQYF
>TRBJ2-3|TRBV7-3|-
CASSLGLDPDTQYF
>TRBJ1-5|TRBV18|-
CASSPGLGRASNQPQHF
>TRBJ1-1|TRBV9|TRBD1
CASSYDRAAFF
>TRBJ2-7|TRBV19|TRBD2
CASSSGGEQYF
>TRBJ1-1|TRBV2|TRBD1
CASRDFGTGANTEAFF
>TRBJ2-1|TRBV19|-
CASSTGGLYNEQFF
>TRBJ1-6|TRBV7-9|-
CASSFFTSGPSYNSPLHF
>TRBJ1-5|TRBV19|-
CASSSQRQGNQPQHF
>TRBJ2-2|TRBV2|-
CASSETGQITGELFF
>TRBJ2-2|TRBV19|-
CASSAQGGTDYTGELFF
>TRBJ2-7|TRBV4-3|-
CASSQESGSSYEQYF
>TRBJ2-7|TRBV28|-
CASSLTTETYEQYF
>TRBJ1-1|TRBV6-2/TRBV6-3|-
CASSYFNLNTEAFF
>TRBJ2-7|TRBV25-1|-
CASSESSTVTYEQYF
>TRBJ1-3|TRBV28|-
CAIQRGAGNTIYF
>TRBJ2-7|TRBV19|-
CASSTPGRKTYEQYF
>TRBJ2-7|TRBV7-9|TRBD2
CASSSMKTSADEQYF
>TRBJ1-1|TRBV2|-
CATGRRTEAFF